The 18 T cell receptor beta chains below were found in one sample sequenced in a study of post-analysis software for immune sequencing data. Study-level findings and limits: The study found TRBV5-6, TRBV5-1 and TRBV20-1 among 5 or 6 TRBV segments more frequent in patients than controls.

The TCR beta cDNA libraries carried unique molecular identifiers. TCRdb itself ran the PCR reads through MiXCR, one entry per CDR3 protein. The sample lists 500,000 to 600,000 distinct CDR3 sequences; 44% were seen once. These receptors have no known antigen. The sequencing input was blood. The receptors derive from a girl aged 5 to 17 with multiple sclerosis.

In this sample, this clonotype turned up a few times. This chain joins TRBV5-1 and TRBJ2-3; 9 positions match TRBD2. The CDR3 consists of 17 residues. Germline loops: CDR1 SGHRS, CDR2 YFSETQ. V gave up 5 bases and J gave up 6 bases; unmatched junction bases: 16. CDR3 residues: CASSFRGSGRSLDTQYF. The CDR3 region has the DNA TGCGCCAGCAGTTTTCGAGGGAGCGGGAGGAGTTTGGATACGCAGTATTTT.

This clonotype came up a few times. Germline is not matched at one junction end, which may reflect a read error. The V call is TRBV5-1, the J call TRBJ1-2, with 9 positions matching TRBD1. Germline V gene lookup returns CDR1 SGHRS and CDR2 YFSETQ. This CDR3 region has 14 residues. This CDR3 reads CASSLGDRAYGYTF. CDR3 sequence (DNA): TGTGCCAGCAGCTTAGGGGACAGGGCCTATGGCTACACCTTC.

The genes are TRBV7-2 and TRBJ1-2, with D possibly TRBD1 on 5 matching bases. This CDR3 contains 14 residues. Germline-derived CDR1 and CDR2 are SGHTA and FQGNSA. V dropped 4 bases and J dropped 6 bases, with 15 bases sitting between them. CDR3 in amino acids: CASSSYGGIHGYTF. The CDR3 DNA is TGTGCCAGCAGCTCCTACGGGGGTATACATGGCTACACCTTC.

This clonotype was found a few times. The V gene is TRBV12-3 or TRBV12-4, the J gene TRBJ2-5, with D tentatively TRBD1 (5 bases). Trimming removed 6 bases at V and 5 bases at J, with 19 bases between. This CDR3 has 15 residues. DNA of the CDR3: TGTGCCAGCAGCCGAGTCGTTGGGGCTGGTGAGACCCAGTACTTC. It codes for CASSRVVGAGETQYF.

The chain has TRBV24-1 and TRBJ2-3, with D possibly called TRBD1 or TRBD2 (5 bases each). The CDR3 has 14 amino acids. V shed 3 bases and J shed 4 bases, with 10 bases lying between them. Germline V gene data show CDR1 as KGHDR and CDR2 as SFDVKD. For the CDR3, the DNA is TGTGCCACCAGTGATGGTAGGGACGCAGATACGCAGTATTTT. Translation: CATSDGRDADTQYF.

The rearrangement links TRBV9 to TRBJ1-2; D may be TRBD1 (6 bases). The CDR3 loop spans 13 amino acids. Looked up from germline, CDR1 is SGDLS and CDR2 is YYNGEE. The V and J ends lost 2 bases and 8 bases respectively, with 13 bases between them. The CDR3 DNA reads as TGTGCCAGCAGCGTGGGGGGCCGATGGGGCTACACCTTC. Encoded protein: CASSVGGRWGYTF.

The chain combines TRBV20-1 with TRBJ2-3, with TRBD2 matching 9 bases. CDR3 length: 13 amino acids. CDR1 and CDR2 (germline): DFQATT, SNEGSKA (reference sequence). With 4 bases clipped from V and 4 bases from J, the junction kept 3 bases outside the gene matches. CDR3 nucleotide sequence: TGCAGTGCTACTAGCGGGGTCGCAGATACGCAGTATTTT. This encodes CSATSGVADTQYF.

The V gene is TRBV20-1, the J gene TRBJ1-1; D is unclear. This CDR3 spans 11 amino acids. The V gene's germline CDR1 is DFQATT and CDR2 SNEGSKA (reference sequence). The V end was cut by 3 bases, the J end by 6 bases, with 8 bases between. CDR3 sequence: CSASPRAEAFF. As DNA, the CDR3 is TGCAGTGCTAGTCCTAGGGCTGAAGCTTTCTTT.

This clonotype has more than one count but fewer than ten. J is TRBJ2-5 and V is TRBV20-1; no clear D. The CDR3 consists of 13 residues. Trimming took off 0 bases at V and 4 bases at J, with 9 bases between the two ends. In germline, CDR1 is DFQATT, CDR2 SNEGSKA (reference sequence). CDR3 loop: CSARDARLETQYF. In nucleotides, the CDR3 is TGCAGTGCTAGAGATGCGAGATTAGAGACCCAGTACTTC.

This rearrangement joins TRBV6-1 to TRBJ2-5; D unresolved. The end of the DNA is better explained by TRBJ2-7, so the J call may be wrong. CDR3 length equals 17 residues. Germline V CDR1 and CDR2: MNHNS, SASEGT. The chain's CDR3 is CASSENRVPSQVYEQYF. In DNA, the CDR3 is TGTGCCAGCAGTGAAAATCGGGTCCCATCTCAGGTTTACGAGCAGTACTTC.

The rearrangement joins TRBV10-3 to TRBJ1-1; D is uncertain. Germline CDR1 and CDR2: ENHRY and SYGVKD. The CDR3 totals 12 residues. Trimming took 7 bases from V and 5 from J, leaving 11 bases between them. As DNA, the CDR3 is TGTGCCATCACCGGGGTGGGTACTGAAGCTTTCTTT. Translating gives CAITGVGTEAFF.

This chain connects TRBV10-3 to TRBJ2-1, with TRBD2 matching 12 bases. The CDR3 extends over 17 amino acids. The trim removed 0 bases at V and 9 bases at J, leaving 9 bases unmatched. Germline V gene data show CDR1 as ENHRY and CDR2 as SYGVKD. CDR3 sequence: CAISESRLAGEGSEQFF. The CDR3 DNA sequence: TGTGCCATCAGTGAGTCGAGACTAGCGGGAGAGGGGAGTGAGCAGTTCTTC.

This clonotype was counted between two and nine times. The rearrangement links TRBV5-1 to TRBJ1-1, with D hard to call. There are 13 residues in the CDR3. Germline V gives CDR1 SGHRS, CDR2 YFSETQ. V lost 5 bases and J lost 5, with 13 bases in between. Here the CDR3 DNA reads TGCGCCAGCAGGGGTCGAGGCCCAACTGAAGCTTTCTTT. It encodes CASRGRGPTEAFF.

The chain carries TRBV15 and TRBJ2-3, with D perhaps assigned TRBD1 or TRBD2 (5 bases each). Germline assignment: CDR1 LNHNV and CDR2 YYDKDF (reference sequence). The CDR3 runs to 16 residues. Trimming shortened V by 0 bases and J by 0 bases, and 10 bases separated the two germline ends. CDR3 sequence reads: CATSREGVGSTDTQYF. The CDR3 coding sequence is TGTGCCACCAGCAGAGAGGGGGTAGGGAGCACAGATACGCAGTATTTT.

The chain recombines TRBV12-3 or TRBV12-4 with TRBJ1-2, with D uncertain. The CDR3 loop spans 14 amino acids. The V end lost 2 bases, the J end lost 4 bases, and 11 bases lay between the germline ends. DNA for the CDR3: TGTGCCAGCAGTTTACGGCAGAGTAGCTATGGCTACACCTTC. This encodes CASSLRQSSYGYTF.

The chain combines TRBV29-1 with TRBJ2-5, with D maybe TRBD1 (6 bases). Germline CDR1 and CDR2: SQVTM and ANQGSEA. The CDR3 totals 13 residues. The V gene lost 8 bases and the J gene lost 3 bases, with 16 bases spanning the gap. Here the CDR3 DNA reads TGCAGCTTCGGGTGGGGGCCCGAAGAGACCCAGTACTTC. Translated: CSFGWGPEETQYF.

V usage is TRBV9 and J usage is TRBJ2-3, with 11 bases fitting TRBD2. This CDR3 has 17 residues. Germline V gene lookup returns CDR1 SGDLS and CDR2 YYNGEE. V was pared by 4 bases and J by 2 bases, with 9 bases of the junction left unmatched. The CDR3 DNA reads TGTGCCAGCAGCCCCCGGGGGACTAGCGGCCTCACAGATACGCAGTATTTT. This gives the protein CASSPRGTSGLTDTQYF.

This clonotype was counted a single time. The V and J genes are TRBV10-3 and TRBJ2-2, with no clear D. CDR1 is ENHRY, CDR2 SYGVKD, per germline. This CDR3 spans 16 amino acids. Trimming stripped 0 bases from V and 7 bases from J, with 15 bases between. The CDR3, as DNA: TGTGCCATCAGTGAGTCGAGCCAACGTCTTGGCGGGGAGCTGTTTTTT. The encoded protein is CAISESSQRLGGELFF.